This record looks at one TCR beta chain sequence and its context. Study processing details: How many nucleated cells were present was estimated from reference gene primer amplification. Assay used: immunoSEQ multiplex PCR; TCRdb lists only in-frame clones, some missing. V, J and clone size derive from that table, while D and trimming were established from the DNA sequence. The sample consists of hundreds of thousands of clones, approximately 81% of them appearing once. This sample stems from a study of blood T cell repertoires in COVID-19. About the research overall: Italy, Spain and the United States were the sources of the convalescent and acute COVID-19 samples. PBMCs, B-cell-depleted T cells, or T cells provided the cDNA or gDNA that made up the material.

This CDR3 spans 15 amino acids. V was clipped by 3 bases and J by 3 bases; unmatched bases: 5. Per the germline V gene, CDR1 is MNHNS and CDR2 is SASEGT. V gene TRBV6-1 combines with J gene TRBJ2-1, with 7 bases that match TRBD1. The source of this sequence is a man in his forties with acute or convalescent COVID-19. The sequenced sample consisted of peripheral blood. The CDR3 region is CASSDQAGGYNEQFF. The CDR3 nucleotides are TGTGCCAGCAGTGACCAGGCAGGGGGCTACAATGAGCAGTTCTTC.